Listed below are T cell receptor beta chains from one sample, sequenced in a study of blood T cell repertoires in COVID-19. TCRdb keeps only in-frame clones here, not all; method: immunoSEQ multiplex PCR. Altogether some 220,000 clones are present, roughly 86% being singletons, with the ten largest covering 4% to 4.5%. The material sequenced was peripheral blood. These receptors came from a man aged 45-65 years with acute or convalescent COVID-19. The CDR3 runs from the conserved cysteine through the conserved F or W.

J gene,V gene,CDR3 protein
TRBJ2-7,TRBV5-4,CASSEQGRPAFSYEQYF
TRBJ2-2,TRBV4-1,CASSQRLAGSGELFF
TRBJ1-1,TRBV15,CATSRHRESTEAFF
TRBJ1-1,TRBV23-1,CASTQREIRWDRLSVTEAFF
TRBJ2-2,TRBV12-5,CASGSVVLLAGNTGELFF
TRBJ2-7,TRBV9,CASSVDPHFPVLGDYLGEQYF
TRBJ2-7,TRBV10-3,CAITQGGSYEQYF
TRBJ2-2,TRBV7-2,CASSLTGGSGELFF
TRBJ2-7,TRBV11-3,CASSLDLFSYEQYF
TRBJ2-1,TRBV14,CASSQFALSSYNEQFF